Following are 27 T cell receptor beta chains from one sample sequenced in a study of blood T cells in healthy people across ages. With a J-beta primer mix and a sample-barcoded 5' primer, a second PCR ran 7 to 11 cycles. TCRdb used MiXCR to reprocess the 5' RACE reads, holding one entry per CDR3 protein. Among 500,000 to 700,000 distinct CDR3 sequences listed, around 31% were seen once. The sequenced sample consisted of blood. The receptors here all came from a woman at least 80 years old in good health.

This clonotype came up a few times. This chain uses TRBV9 with TRBJ1-6, with unresolved D. V was trimmed by 0 bases and J by 10 bases, leaving 8 bases between them. Germline V lookup: CDR1 SGDLS, CDR2 YYNGEE. The CDR3 is 13 amino acids. The CDR3 nucleotides read TGTGCCAGCAGCGTAGAGGTAGGATCACCCCTCCACTTT. Amino acids: CASSVEVGSPLHF.

In this sample, this clonotype turned up a few times. With a much larger clone just one base away, this may be a read error. J is TRBJ2-1 and V is TRBV20-1; 10 bases fit TRBD2. The J call may be faulty, since TRBJ2-7 better matches the DNA end. CDR1 and CDR2 from the germline V gene are DFQATT and SNEGSKA (reference sequence). This CDR3 spans 15 amino acids. This CDR3 is CSATGAGGLYNEQYF. CDR3 nucleotide sequence: TGCAGTGCTACTGGAGCGGGGGGGCTCTACAATGAGCAGTACTTC.

There are a few counts of this clonotype. The V and J genes are TRBV30 and TRBJ2-5; 11 bases map to TRBD2. Germline V gene data show CDR1 as GTSNPN and CDR2 as SVGIG (reference sequence). Trimming removed 2 bases from V and 5 bases from J; junction bases left unmatched: 1. The CDR3 runs to 13 residues. In DNA form, the CDR3 reads TGTGCCTGGAGTATAGCGGGAGGGGAGACCCAGTACTTC. Protein product: CAWSIAGGETQYF. The full variable domain, completed using reference TRBV30 and TRBJ2-5, is SQTIHQWPATLVQPVGSPLSLECTVEGTSNPNLYWYRQAAGRGLQLLFYSVGIGQISSEVPQNLSASRPQDRQFILSSKKLLLSDSGFYLCAWSIAGGETQYFGPGTRLLVL.

In its sample, this clonotype was seen a few times. A much more abundant neighbour one base away suggests this may be a read error. The chain combines TRBV9 with TRBJ2-4, with a tentative D call TRBD1 (6 bases). CDR1 and CDR2 from the germline V gene are SGDLS and YYNGEE. CDR3 length: 14 residues. V gave up 0 bases and J gave up 8 bases, with 12 bases separating them. CDR3 nucleotide sequence: TGTGCCAGCAGCGTAGAACAGGGCCGGGACATTCAGTACTTC. Its protein product is CASSVEQGRDIQYF.

The gene calls are TRBV5-6 and TRBJ2-5, with 10 bases lining up with TRBD1. Germline loops: CDR1 SGHDT, CDR2 YYEEEE. CDR3 length equals 17 residues. V was clipped by 4 bases and J by 1 base; unmatched bases: 10. CDR3 nucleotide sequence: TGTGCCAGCAGCATGCCGGGTAGGACAGGGGGCCAAGAGACCCAGTACTTC. Amino acid sequence: CASSMPGRTGGQETQYF.

The chain is built from TRBV12-3 or TRBV12-4 and TRBJ2-2; 12 positions agree with TRBD2. The CDR3 runs to 16 residues. The junction had 3 bases not matched to a gene; V was cut back by 4 bases and J by 3 bases. The CDR3 reads CASSWTSGAYTGELFF. The CDR3 DNA reads as TGTGCCAGCAGTTGGACTAGCGGGGCTTACACCGGGGAGCTGTTTTTT.

The J gene is TRBJ1-1, the V gene TRBV20-1, with no clear D. This CDR3 spans 13 amino acids. V lost 2 bases to trimming and J lost 1 base, with 8 bases between them. Looked up from germline, CDR1 is DFQATT and CDR2 is SNEGSKA (reference sequence). CDR3 residues: CSARSTENTEAFF. CDR3 nucleotides: TGCAGTGCTAGATCGACGGAGAACACTGAAGCTTTCTTT.

This clonotype was seen ten or more times. The rearrangement uses TRBV29-1 and TRBJ2-7; D remains unclear. CDR1 SQVTM and CDR2 ANQGSEA come from the germline V gene. V gave up 8 bases and J gave up 5 bases, with 16 bases separating them. CDR3 length: 12 amino acids. The CDR3 is CSIQPDTHEQYF. DNA of the CDR3: TGCAGCATCCAGCCCGATACTCACGAGCAGTACTTC.

This clonotype was recorded at least ten times. The J gene is TRBJ1-2, the V gene TRBV12-3 or TRBV12-4; TRBD1 matches at 9 bases. CDR3 length: 15 residues. V gave up 6 bases and J gave up 4 bases; unmatched junction bases: 9. As DNA, the CDR3 is TGTGCCAGCAGCCCCACAGGGGGCCCGATCTATGGCTACACCTTC. This codes for CASSPTGGPIYGYTF.

The chain is built from TRBV14 and TRBJ1-1; the D gene is possibly TRBD1 (6 bases). The V gene lost 4 bases and the J gene lost 11 bases, with 17 bases spanning the gap. Germline assignment: CDR1 SGHDN and CDR2 FVKESK. The CDR3 spans 13 residues. The CDR3 DNA sequence: TGTGCCAGCAGCCGGTGGCAGGGGCTATCGGCTTTCTTT. Residues: CASSRWQGLSAFF.

This clonotype occurred many times. This sequence joins TRBV10-3 and TRBJ2-1, with D perhaps assigned TRBD1 or TRBD2 (5 bases each). The CDR3 runs to 12 residues. The V end was cut by 2 bases, the J end by 10 bases, with 9 bases between. Germline V CDR1 and CDR2: ENHRY, SYGVKD. The CDR3 is CAISERGEEQFF. The CDR3 nucleotides read TGTGCCATCAGTGAGAGGGGAGAGGAGCAGTTCTTC.

The chain combines TRBV7-9 with TRBJ1-5; TRBD1 is a possible D gene (6 bases). The germline CDR1 and CDR2 sequences are SEHNR and FQNEAQ (reference sequence). The CDR3 has 15 residues. The V end lost 5 bases, the J end lost 5 bases, and 16 bases lay between the germline ends. The CDR3 DNA follows: TGTGCCAGCAGCCCTTATACAGGGCAGGATCAGCCCCAGCATTTT. It translates to CASSPYTGQDQPQHF.

This clonotype has at least ten counts. The rearrangement uses TRBV20-1 and TRBJ2-1, with 9 nucleotides matching TRBD2. The V gene end was trimmed by 0 bases and the J gene end by 7 bases; junction bases not matched to a gene: 7. The CDR3 is made up of 15 amino acids. CDR1 DFQATT and CDR2 SNEGSKA come from the germline V gene (reference sequence). CDR3 bases: TGCAGTGCTAGAGATAACGCGGGGGGGCCAAATGAGCAGTTCTTC. It yields the protein CSARDNAGGPNEQFF.

At least ten counts were recorded for this clonotype. V usage is TRBV10-3 and J usage is TRBJ2-1, with D possibly matching TRBD2 (6 bases). This CDR3 has 13 residues. CDR1 and CDR2 from the germline V gene are ENHRY and SYGVKD. Trimming took off 7 bases at V and 2 bases at J, with 9 bases between the two ends. In DNA form, the CDR3 reads TGTGCCATCACCGCGGGGACCTACAATGAGCAGTTCTTC. Translation gives CAITAGTYNEQFF.

The rearrangement joins TRBV12-3 or TRBV12-4 to TRBJ2-5, with 7 nucleotides matching TRBD2. The CDR3 is 15 amino acids. With V trimmed by 7 bases and J by 5 bases, 13 bases remained unmatched. CDR3 in amino acids: CASMVAAGVWETQYF. CDR3 bases: TGTGCCAGCATGGTGGCGGCGGGAGTATGGGAGACCCAGTACTTC.

This clonotype came up a few times. It may be a read error: a sequence one base away is much more abundant. The rearrangement links TRBV7-9 to TRBJ2-7; D is ambiguous. The germline V and J ends were trimmed by 5 bases and 7 bases, with 21 bases remaining between them. Germline V gene sequence: CDR1 SEHNR, CDR2 FQNEAQ (reference sequence). This CDR3 comprises 15 residues. CDR3 DNA: TGTGCCAGCAGCCCCTTGGGGTTCGACCACAATGAGCAGTACTTC. Translation: CASSPLGFDHNEQYF.

The chain links TRBV28 to TRBJ1-1; D unclear. The CDR3 totals 15 residues. Germline CDR1 reads MDHEN; CDR2 reads SYDVKM. V was trimmed by 7 bases and J by 4 bases, leaving 19 bases between them. This chain's CDR3 is CASTSVDSTSTEAFF. CDR3 in DNA: TGTGCCAGCACCTCGGTGGATTCCACGAGCACTGAAGCTTTCTTT.

In its sample, this clonotype was seen many times. This sequence joins TRBV5-5 and TRBJ2-7; D remains ambiguous. Between the trimmed V and J ends, which lost 0 bases and 2 bases, there was a span of 18 bases. Germline V gene lookup returns CDR1 SGHKS and CDR2 YYEKEE (reference sequence). The length of the CDR3 is 17 residues. CDR3 nucleotides: TGTGCCAGCAGCTTGGCCTTCTCAGAGACCGCCGCCTACGAGCAGTACTTC. It encodes CASSLAFSETAAYEQYF.

There are many counts of this clonotype. The rearrangement joins TRBV15 to TRBJ2-5; D might be TRBD2 (5 bases). CDR1 and CDR2 (germline): LNHNV, YYDKDF (reference sequence). The V gene lost 0 bases and the J gene lost 3 bases, with 8 bases spanning the gap. The length of the CDR3 is 14 residues. The CDR3 bases are TGTGCCACCAGCAGAGACTCGGGGAAAGAGACCCAGTACTTC. Amino acid sequence: CATSRDSGKETQYF.

V is TRBV4-1 and J is TRBJ1-3; D is undetermined. The CDR3 is made up of 15 amino acids. Per the germline V gene, CDR1 is MGHRA and CDR2 is YSYEKL. V was cut by 1 base and J by 0 bases, with 7 bases left in between. The CDR3 nucleotides are TGCGCCAGCAGCCAAGGCCACGGCTCTGGAAACACCATATATTTT. Residues: CASSQGHGSGNTIYF.

The chain joins TRBV10-3 to TRBJ1-6; D perhaps matches TRBD1 (6 bases). The V end was cut by 3 bases, the J end by 8 bases, with 14 bases between. Germline V gene data show CDR1 as ENHRY and CDR2 as SYGVKD. The CDR3 is 15 residues long. This CDR3 is CAISERGKVDSPLHF. CDR3 bases: TGTGCCATCAGTGAAAGGGGGAAGGTGGATTCACCCCTCCACTTT.

This clonotype has more than one count but fewer than ten. A read error may be the cause here, since a much bigger clone is one base away. This chain links TRBV2 with TRBJ1-4; D remains unclear. The CDR3 is 14 amino acids. Germline V gene lookup returns CDR1 SNHLY and CDR2 FYNNEI. The V gene lost 6 bases and the J gene lost 0 bases, with 8 bases spanning the gap. CDR3 nucleotides: TGTGCCAGCAGGACAACCGCAACTAATGAAAAACTGTTTTTT. Amino acid sequence: CASRTTATNEKLFF. Full variable domain (missing parts from reference TRBV2 and TRBJ1-4): EPEVTQTPSHQVTQMGQEVILRCVPISNHLYFYWYRQILGQKVEFLVSFYNNEISEKSEIFDDQFSVERPDGSNFTLKIRSTKLEDSAMYFCASRTTATNEKLFFGSGTQLSVL.

On this clonotype: A clone one base away is much larger, so this may be a read error. As DNA, the CDR3 is TGCAGTGCTAGTTTCCCAGCGGGGGGGTACAATGGGCAGTTCTTC. Translating gives CSASFPAGGYNGQFF. The V gene is TRBV20-1, the J gene TRBJ2-1, with 10 bases aligning to TRBD2. The CDR3 has 15 amino acids. Germline-derived CDR1 and CDR2 are DFQATT and SNEGSKA (reference sequence).

V is TRBV29-1 and J is TRBJ2-2; D is uncertain. In germline, CDR1 is SQVTM, CDR2 ANQGSEA. The CDR3 sequence is 14 residues long. Trimming shortened V by 3 bases and J by 4 bases, and 12 bases separated the two germline ends. The CDR3 loop is CSVDKLAVTGELFF. In nucleotides, the CDR3 is TGCAGCGTTGATAAGTTGGCAGTCACCGGGGAGCTGTTTTTT.

This clonotype showed up just a few times. The V gene is TRBV6-6, the J gene TRBJ2-3; maybe TRBD1 (6 bases). The CDR3 is made up of 14 amino acids. Trimming cost V 6 bases and J 4 bases, with 14 bases left between them. CDR1 MNHNY and CDR2 SVGAGI come from the germline V gene (reference sequence). This CDR3 reads CASRQTGRADTQYF. The CDR3 bases are TGTGCCAGCAGACAAACAGGGCGGGCAGATACGCAGTATTTT.

On this clonotype: One junction end disagrees with the germline gene, perhaps due to a read error. This rearrangement joins TRBV7-3 to TRBJ2-1; TRBD1 aligns across 9 bases. The CDR3 is 15 amino acids. In germline, CDR1 is SGHTA, CDR2 FQGTGA. DNA of the CDR3: TGTGCCAGCAGCTTAAGTGGGGGACAGGGCAATAAGCAGTTCTTC. This gives the protein CASSLSGGQGNKQFF.

The sample holds one count of this clonotype. This may be a read error, as it is one base from a much larger clone. The rearrangement joins TRBV21-1 to TRBJ2-1; TRBD2 reflects the table's D call only, with no check against the DNA. TRBV21-1 is described as a pseudogene. This CDR3 is built from 14 residues. The chain's CDR3 is CASSMREQSYEQFF. The DNA of the CDR3 is TGTGCCAGCAGCATGAGGGAACAGAGCTACGAGCAGTTCTTC.